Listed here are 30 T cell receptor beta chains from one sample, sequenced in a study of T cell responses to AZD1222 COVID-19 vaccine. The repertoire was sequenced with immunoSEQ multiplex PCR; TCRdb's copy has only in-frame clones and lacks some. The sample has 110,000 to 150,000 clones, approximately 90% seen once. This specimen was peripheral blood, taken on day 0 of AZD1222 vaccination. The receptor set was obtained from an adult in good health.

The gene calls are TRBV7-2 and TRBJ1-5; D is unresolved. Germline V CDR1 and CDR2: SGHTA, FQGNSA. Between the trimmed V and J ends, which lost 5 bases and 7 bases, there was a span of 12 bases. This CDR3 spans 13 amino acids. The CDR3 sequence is CASSEGREQPQHF. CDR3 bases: TGTGCCAGCAGCGAAGGACGGGAGCAGCCCCAGCATTTT.

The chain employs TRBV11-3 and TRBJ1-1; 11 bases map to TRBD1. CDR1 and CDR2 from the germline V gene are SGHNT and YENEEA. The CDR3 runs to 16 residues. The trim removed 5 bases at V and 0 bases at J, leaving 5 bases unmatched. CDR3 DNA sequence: TGTGCCAGCAGCCATGGACAGGGGGCCATGAACACTGAAGCTTTCTTT. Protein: CASSHGQGAMNTEAFF.

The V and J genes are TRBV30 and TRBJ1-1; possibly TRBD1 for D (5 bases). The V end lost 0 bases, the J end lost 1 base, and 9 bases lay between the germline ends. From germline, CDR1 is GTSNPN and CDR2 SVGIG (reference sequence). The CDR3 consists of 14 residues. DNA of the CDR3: TGTGCCTGGAGTGTAAAGGGGAGGAACACTGAAGCTTTCTTT. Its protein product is CAWSVKGRNTEAFF.

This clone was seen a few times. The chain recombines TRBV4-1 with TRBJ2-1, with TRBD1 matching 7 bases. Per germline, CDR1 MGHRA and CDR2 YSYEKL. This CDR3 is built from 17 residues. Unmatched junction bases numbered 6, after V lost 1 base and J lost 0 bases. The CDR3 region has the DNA TGCGCCAGCAGCCAAGTTGGGACAGAACTCTCCTACAATGAGCAGTTCTTC. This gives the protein CASSQVGTELSYNEQFF.

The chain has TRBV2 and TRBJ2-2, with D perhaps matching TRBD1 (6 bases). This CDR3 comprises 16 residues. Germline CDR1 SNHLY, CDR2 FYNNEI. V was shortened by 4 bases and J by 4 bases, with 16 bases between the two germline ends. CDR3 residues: CASSAGIDRLTGELFF. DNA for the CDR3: TGTGCCAGCAGTGCGGGTATTGACAGGCTCACCGGGGAGCTGTTTTTT.

CDR3 in DNA: TGTGCCAGCAGCACTGAGGGATCCACAGGGAGATTCTACAATGAGCAGTTCTTC. It is translated as CASSTEGSTGRFYNEQFF. This rearrangement joins TRBV27 to TRBJ2-1; a weak D match, TRBD1 (6 bases). The CDR3 is 18 residues long. Germline assignment: CDR1 MNHEY and CDR2 SMNVEV (reference sequence). Trimming cost V 6 bases and J 3 bases, with 24 bases left between them.

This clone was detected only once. This CDR3 is CASSPGQGNAETQYF. The CDR3 coding sequence is TGTGCCAGCTCACCGGGACAGGGGAATGCGGAGACCCAGTACTTC. The chain joins TRBV18 to TRBJ2-5; TRBD1 matches at 10 bases. The CDR3 has 15 amino acids. The J segment lost 5 bases and the V segment lost 3 bases, leaving 6 bases of the junction unmatched. Germline CDR1 and CDR2: KGHSH and LQKENI. The full variable domain, its missing parts supplied by reference TRBV18 and TRBJ2-5, is NAGVMQNPRHLVRRRGQEARLRCSPMKGHSHVYWYRQLPEEGLKFMVYLQKENIIDESGMPKERFSAEFPKEGPSILRIQQVVRGDSAAYFCASSPGQGNAETQYFGPGTRLLVL.

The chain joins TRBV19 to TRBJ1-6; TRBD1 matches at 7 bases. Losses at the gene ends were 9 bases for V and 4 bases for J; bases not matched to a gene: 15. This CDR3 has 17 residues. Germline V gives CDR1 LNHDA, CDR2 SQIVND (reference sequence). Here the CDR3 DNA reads TGTGCCAGAGGGGGAGCAGGGGGACGCTTATATAATTCACCCCTCCACTTT. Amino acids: CARGGAGGRLYNSPLHF.

This CDR3 is CASSGQFSNQPQHF. In nucleotides, the CDR3 is TGTGCCAGCAGTGGACAGTTTAGCAATCAGCCCCAGCATTTT. This chain connects TRBV2 to TRBJ1-5; D is perhaps TRBD1 (5 bases). The CDR3 has 14 residues. Deletions cut 4 bases from V and 0 bases from J, with 7 bases between. The germline CDR1 and CDR2 sequences are SNHLY and FYNNEI.

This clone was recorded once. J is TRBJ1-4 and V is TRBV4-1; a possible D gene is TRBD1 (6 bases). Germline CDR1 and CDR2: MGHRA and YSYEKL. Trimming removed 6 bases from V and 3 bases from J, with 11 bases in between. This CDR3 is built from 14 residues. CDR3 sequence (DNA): TGCGCCAGCAGGGGGTGGGGGCCTAATGAAAAACTGTTTTTT. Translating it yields CASRGWGPNEKLFF.

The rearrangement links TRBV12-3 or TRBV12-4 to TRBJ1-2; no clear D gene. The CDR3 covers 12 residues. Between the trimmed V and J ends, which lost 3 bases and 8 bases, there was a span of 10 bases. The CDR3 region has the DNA TGTGCCAGCAGTTTTTCGGGAGGGGGCTACACCTTC. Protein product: CASSFSGGGYTF.

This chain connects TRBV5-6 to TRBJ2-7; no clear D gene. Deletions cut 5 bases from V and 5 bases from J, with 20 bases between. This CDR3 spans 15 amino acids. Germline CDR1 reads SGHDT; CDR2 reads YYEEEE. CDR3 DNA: TGTGCCAGCAGTCATTTGAATAGACGAACTCACGAGCAGTACTTC. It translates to CASSHLNRRTHEQYF.

CDR3 sequence (DNA): TGCGCCAGCAGCTCAGCGGGACTAGCGGGGGTAGATGAGCAGTTCTTC. Residues: CASSSAGLAGVDEQFF. The V and J genes are TRBV5-1 and TRBJ2-1, with 14 bases identical to TRBD2. The CDR3 contains 16 residues. From germline, CDR1 is SGHRS and CDR2 YFSETQ. Germline trimming cut 3 bases from V and 8 bases from J; bases unmatched to any gene: 7.

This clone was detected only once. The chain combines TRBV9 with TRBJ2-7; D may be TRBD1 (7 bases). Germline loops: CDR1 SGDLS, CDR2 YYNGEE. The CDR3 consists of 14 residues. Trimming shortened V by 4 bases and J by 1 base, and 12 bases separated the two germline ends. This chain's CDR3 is CASSTGDRSYEQYF. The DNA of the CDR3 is TGTGCCAGCAGCACGGGGGACAGATCCTACGAGCAGTACTTC.

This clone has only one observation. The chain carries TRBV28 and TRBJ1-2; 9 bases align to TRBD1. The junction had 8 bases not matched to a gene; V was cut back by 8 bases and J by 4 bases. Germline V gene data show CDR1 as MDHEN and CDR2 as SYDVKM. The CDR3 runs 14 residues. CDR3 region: CASGDRVHVYGYTF. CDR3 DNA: TGTGCCAGCGGGGACAGGGTACATGTCTATGGCTACACCTTC.

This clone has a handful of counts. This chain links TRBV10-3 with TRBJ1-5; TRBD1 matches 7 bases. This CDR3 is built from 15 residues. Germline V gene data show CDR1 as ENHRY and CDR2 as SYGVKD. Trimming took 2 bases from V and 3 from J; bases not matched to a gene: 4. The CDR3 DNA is TGTGCCATCAGTGAGGGGGGGACAGTCAATCAGCCCCAGCATTTT. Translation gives CAISEGGTVNQPQHF.

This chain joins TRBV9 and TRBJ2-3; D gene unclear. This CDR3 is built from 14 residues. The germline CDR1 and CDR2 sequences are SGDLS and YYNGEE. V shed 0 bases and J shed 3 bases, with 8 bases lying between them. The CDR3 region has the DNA TGTGCCAGCAGCGTAGTGGCCCTTACAGATACGCAGTATTTT. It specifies CASSVVALTDTQYF.

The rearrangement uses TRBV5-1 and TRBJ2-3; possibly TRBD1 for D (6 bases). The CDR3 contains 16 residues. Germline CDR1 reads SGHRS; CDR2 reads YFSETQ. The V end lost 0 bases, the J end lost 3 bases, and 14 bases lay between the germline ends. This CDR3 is CASSLGDNLQTDTQYF. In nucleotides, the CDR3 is TGCGCCAGCAGCTTGGGGGACAACCTCCAAACAGATACGCAGTATTTT.

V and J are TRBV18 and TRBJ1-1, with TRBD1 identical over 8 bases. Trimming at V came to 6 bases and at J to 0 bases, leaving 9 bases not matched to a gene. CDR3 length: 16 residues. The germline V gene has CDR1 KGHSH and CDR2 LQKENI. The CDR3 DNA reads TGTGCCAGCTCGAAGATCAGGGGGCCTATGAACACTGAAGCTTTCTTT. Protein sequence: CASSKIRGPMNTEAFF.

CDR3 bases: TGTGCCAGCAGCTTGGCTTCGGCGGGGACCTACGAGCAGTACTTC. It is translated as CASSLASAGTYEQYF. The J gene is TRBJ2-7, the V gene TRBV5-5; TRBD2 might be the D (6 bases). V was trimmed by 0 bases and J by 2 bases, leaving 12 bases between them. CDR1 and CDR2 from the germline V gene are SGHKS and YYEKEE (reference sequence). The CDR3 runs to 15 residues.

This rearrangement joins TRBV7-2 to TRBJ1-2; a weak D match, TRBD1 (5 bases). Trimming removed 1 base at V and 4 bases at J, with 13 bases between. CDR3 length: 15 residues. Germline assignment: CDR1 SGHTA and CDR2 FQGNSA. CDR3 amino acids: CASSLGMGPGYGYTF. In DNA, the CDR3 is TGTGCCAGCAGCTTAGGCATGGGACCCGGCTATGGCTACACCTTC.

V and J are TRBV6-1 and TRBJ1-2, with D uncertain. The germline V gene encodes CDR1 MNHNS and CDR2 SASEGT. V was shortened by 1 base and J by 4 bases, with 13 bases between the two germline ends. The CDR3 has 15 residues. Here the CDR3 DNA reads TGTGCCAGCAGTGAAGGAGGTTTGCGGACCTATGGCTACACCTTC. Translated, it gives CASSEGGLRTYGYTF.

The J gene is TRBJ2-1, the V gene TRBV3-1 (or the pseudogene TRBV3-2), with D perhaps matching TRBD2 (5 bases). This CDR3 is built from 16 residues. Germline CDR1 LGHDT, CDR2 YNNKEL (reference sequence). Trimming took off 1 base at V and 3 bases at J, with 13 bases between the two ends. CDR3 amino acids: CASSQVGLAHYNEQFF. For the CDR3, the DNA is TGTGCCAGCAGCCAAGTCGGGCTAGCTCACTACAATGAGCAGTTCTTC.

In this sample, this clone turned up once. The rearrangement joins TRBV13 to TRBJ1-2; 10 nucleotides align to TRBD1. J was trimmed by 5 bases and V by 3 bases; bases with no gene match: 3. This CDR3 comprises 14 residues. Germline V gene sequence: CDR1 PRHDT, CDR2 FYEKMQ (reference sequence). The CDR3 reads CASSLGQGIYGYTF. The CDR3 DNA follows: TGTGCCAGCAGCTTGGGACAGGGGATTTATGGCTACACCTTC.

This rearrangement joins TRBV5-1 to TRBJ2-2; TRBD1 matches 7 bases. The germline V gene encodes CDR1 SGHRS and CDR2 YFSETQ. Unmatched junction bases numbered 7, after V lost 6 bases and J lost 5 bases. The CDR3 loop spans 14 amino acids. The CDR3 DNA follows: TGCGCCAGCACTATACAGGGGTGGACCGGGGAGCTGTTTTTT. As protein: CASTIQGWTGELFF.

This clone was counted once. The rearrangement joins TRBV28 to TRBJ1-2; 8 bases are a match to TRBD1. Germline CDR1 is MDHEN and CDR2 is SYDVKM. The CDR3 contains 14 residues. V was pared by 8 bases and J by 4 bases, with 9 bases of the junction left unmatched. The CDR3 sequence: CASFRPGQGYGYTF. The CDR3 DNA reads TGTGCCAGCTTCAGACCCGGACAGGGCTATGGCTACACCTTC.

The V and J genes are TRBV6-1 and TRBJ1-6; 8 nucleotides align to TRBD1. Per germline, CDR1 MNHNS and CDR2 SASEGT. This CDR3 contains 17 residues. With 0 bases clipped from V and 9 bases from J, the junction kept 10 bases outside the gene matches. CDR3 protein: CASSEAVAPGGSSPLHF. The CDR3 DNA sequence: TGTGCCAGCAGTGAAGCGGTGGCTCCAGGGGGCAGTTCACCCCTCCACTTT.

CDR3 residues: CASSESGQYNSPLHF. CDR3 coding DNA: TGCGCCAGCAGTGAGTCGGGACAGTATAATTCACCCCTCCACTTT. The J gene is TRBJ1-6, the V gene TRBV10-2, with 7 bases matching TRBD1. V was pared by 0 bases and J by 4 bases, with 0 bases of the junction left unmatched. Germline CDR1 and CDR2: WSHSY and SAAADI. CDR3 size: 15 residues.

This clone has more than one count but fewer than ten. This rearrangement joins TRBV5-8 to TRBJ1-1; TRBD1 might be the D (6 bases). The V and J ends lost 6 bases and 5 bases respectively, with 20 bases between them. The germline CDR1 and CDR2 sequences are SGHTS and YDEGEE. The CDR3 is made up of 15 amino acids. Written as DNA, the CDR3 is TGTGCCAGCACCCAAATACAGGGAAGATGGACTGAAGCTTTCTTT. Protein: CASTQIQGRWTEAFF. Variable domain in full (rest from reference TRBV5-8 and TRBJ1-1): EAGVTQSPTHLIKTRGQQATLRCSPISGHTSVYWYQQALGLGLQFLLWYDEGEERNRGNFPPRFSGRQFPNYSSELNVNALELEDSALYLCASTQIQGRWTEAFFGQGTRLTVV.

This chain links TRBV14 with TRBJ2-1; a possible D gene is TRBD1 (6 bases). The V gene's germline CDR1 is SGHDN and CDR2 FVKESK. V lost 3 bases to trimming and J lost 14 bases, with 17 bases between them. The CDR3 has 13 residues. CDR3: CASSHPQTGKEFF. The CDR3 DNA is TGTGCCAGCAGCCACCCCCAGACAGGTAAAGAGTTCTTC.